Here is one TCR beta chain with its context. What it binds is unknown. Germline V CDR1 and CDR2: SGHAT, FQNNGV. The length of the CDR3 is 14 residues. V shed 3 bases, J shed 1 base, and the junction held 0 bases outside the gene matches. The sample originates from a study of vaccination and CD4 T cells after COVID-19. The overall study: Convalescents were six males and four females, two of them Hispanic. The cells were exposed to overlapping spike peptides originating from SARS-CoV-2, HCoV-NL63, HCoV-OC43 and HCoV-229E for stimulation. Either a CEFX pool, an HIV-1 Nef pool, or no peptide was added to control cultures. Broader study findings: Recorded median SARS-CoV-2-reactive clonotype numbers increased from about 20 to 38 without reaching significance.

Treatment indicated: approximately nine-day PBMC culture with coronavirus spike peptide pools or control peptides (ViraFEST assay). The Oncomine TCR Beta short-read assay was what sequenced the DNA obtained from cultured CD4+ T cells. MiXCR, applied by TCRdb to the PCR reads, yields one record per CDR3 protein. The table has under 20,000 distinct CDR3 sequences, approximately 44% seen once. The material was CD4+ T cells from blood, cultured in vitro, obtained after SARS-CoV-2 vaccination. The TCR was taken from a human donor who had recovered from COVID-19. The chain combines TRBV11-2 with TRBJ1-1; 9 positions match TRBD1. The CDR3, as DNA: TGTGCCAGCAGCTTGGGACAGGGGAACACTGAAGCTTTCTTT. Translation: CASSLGQGNTEAFF.